This T cell receptor (beta chain) was sequenced for a study of blood T cells in healthy people across ages. Study-level points and caveats: The unknown donor CMV status may have confounded expanded clonotype changes.

Primed by a sample-barcoded 5' primer and a J-beta primer mix, a second PCR proceeded for roughly 7 to 12 cycles. One entry per CDR3 protein, called by TCRdb with MiXCR from the 5' RACE reads. The sample yields about 590,000 distinct CDR3 sequences, less than 35% seen once. About this clonotype itself: Its antigen is as yet unknown.

Germline lookup yields CDR1 SEHNR and CDR2 FQNEAQ (reference sequence). V shed 3 bases and J shed 2 bases, with 13 bases lying between them. This CDR3 has 15 amino acids. Russia was home to the donors, healthy Caucasian individuals aged about 6 to 90. V is TRBV7-9 and J is TRBJ1-2, with D possibly being TRBD1 (6 bases). The specimen was blood. The clonotype originates from a woman over 75 in good health. The CDR3 DNA follows: TGTGCCAGCAGCTTTTTGGGGGGCAGCAACTATGGCTACACCTTC. Amino acids: CASSFLGGSNYGYTF.